This T cell receptor beta chain was documented in a study of T cell changes during pregnancy in multiple sclerosis. Germline loops: CDR1 SNHLY, CDR2 FYNNEI. Trimming shortened V by 3 bases and J by 3 bases, and 6 bases separated the two germline ends. The CDR3 extends over 13 amino acids. This table comes from immunoSEQ multiplex PCR, and its TCRdb copy is limited to in-frame clones, with some not included. This sample has about 44,000 clones, with 80% to 90% found just once. The chain links TRBV2 to TRBJ2-1; D is undetermined. The source is a female donor with multiple sclerosis, enrolled in a pregnancy study. The specimen was CD4+ T cells from peripheral blood mononuclear cells, collected after pregnancy. CDR3 DNA sequence: TGTGCCAGCAGTGAGGCTTACTACAATGAGCAGTTCTTC. Amino acids: CASSEAYYNEQFF.